This TCR beta chain was recovered during a study of siplizumab effects on memory and regulatory T cells. Study results and limitations: Only a minor fraction of alloreactive clones mapped to unstimulated subsets. Naive T cells appeared more varied than memory cells and looked like key alloresponse contributors.

About this clone: Its antigen is currently unknown.

Produced via immunoSEQ multiplex PCR; TCRdb's table is partial and in-frame only. The data contain over 80,000 clones, 85% to 95% of them singletons. The CDR3 is made up of 15 amino acids. V lost 1 base and J lost 4; bases outside the gene matches: 5. Germline V lookup: CDR1 SGDLS, CDR2 YYNGEE. The rearrangement uses TRBV9 and TRBJ2-1; 7 bases fit TRBD2. The sequenced material came from non-Treg CD4+ T cells sorted from blood. The sequence derives from a human donor in good health. The CDR3 protein is CASSVLGTKYNEQFF. The CDR3, as DNA: TGTGCCAGCAGCGTACTCGGGACTAAATACAATGAGCAGTTCTTC.